This T cell receptor (beta chain) was recovered during a study of T cell responses to AZD1222 COVID-19 vaccine. Clones were sequenced by immunoSEQ multiplex PCR, and TCRdb holds only the in-frame ones, with some missing. The data show some 200,000 clones, roughly 94% seen once. CDR1 is KGHDR and CDR2 is SFDVKD in the germline V gene. The CDR3 runs to 13 residues. Trimming cost V 7 bases and J 7 bases, with 10 bases left between them. The source was peripheral blood, collected 28 days after the second dose of the MenACWY control vaccine. This chain links TRBV24-1 with TRBJ2-6, with a possible D match to TRBD2 (5 bases). This TCR was recovered from an adult who received the MenACWY meningococcal vaccine as a control. CDR3: CATSASGANVLTF. In nucleotides, the CDR3 is TGTGCCACCAGCGCCTCGGGAGCCAACGTCCTGACTTTC.